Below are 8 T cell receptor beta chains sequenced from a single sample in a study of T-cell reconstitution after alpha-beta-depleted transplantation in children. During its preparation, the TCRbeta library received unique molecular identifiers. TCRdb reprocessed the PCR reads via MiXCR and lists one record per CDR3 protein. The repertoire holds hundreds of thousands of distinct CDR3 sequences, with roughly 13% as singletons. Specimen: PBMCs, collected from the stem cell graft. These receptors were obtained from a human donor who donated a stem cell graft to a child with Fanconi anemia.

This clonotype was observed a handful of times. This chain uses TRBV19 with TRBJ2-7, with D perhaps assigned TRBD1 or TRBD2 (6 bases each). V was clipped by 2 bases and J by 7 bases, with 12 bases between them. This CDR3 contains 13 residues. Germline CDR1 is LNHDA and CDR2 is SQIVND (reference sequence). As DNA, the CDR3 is TGTGCCAGTAGTATACGGGGGCGGAGGGAGCAGTACTTC. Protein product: CASSIRGRREQYF. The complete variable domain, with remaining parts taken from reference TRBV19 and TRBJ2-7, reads DGGITQSPKYLFRKEGQNVTLSCEQNLNHDAMYWYRQDPGQGLRLIYYSQIVNDFQKGDIAEGYSVSREKKESFPLTVTSAQKNPTAFYLCASSIRGRREQYFGPGTRLTVT.

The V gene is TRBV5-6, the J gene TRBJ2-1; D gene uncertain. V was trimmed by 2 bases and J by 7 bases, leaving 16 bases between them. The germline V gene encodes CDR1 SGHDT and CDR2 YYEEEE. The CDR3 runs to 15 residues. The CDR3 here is CASSFRQEIENEQFF. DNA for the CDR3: TGTGCCAGCAGCTTTCGGCAGGAAATCGAAAATGAGCAGTTCTTC.

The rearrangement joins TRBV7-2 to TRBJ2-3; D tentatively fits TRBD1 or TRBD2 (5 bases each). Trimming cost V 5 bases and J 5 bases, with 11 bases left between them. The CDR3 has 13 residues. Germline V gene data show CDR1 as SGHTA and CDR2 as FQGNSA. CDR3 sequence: CASSLGDQDTQYF. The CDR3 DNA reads TGTGCCAGCAGCCTGGGGGACCAAGATACGCAGTATTTT. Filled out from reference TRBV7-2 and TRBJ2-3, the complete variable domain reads GAGVSQSPSNKVTEKGKDVELRCDPISGHTALYWYRQSLGQGLEFLIYFQGNSAPDKSGLPSDRFSAERTGGSVSTLTIQRTQQEDSAVYLCASSLGDQDTQYFGPGTRLTVL.

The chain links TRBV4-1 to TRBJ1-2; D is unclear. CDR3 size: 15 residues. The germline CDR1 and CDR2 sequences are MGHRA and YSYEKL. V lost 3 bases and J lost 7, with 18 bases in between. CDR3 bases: TGCGCCAGCAGCCACTTCACCCCTCGGGCGGGTGGCTACACCTTC. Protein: CASSHFTPRAGGYTF.

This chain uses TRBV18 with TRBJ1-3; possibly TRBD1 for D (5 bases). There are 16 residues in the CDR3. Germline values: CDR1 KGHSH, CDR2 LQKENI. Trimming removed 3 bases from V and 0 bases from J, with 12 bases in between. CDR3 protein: CASSPRGTSSGNTIYF. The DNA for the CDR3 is TGTGCCAGCTCACCGAGGGGAACGAGCTCTGGAAACACCATATATTTT.

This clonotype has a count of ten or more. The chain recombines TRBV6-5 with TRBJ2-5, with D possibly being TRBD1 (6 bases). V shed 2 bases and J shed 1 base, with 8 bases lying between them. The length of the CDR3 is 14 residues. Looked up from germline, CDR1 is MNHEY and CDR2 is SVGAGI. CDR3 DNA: TGTGCCAGCAGTTACGTACAGGGCCAAGAGACCCAGTACTTC. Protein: CASSYVQGQETQYF.

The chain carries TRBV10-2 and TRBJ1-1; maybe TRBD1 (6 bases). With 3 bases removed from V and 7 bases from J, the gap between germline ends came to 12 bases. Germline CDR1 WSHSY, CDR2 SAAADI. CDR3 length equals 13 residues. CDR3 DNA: TGCGCCAGCAGTGATCGGGGGCGGATTGAAGCTTTCTTT. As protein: CASSDRGRIEAFF.

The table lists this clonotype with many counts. The DNA for the CDR3 is TGTGCCAGCAGGGGGGCCGCCGGATTTAATGAAAAACTGTTTTTT. It specifies CASRGAAGFNEKLFF. V gene TRBV12-3 or TRBV12-4 combines with J gene TRBJ1-4; possibly TRBD1 for D (6 bases). The CDR3 loop spans 15 amino acids. Trimming left V 6 bases short and J 4 bases short, with 15 bases between.